The rows below give T cell receptor beta chains drawn from one sample of a study of cytomegalovirus exposure and HLA in healthy donors. Sequencing was performed with immunoSEQ multiplex PCR; in TCRdb, only in-frame clones are kept and a portion is missing. This listing includes fewer than 85,000 clones. Sequences were obtained from PBMCs. Every receptor here comes from a man aged 25-40 years in good health and CMV-seronegative. The CDR3 runs from the conserved cysteine through the conserved F or W. A D gene is named only where the DNA matches it firmly.

cdr3_length	d_call	v_call	j_call	cdr3_nt	cdr3_aa
16	TRBD1	TRBV5-1	TRBJ2-2	TGCGCCAGCAGCTCCGATGACAGGGTGGGGACCGGGGAGCTGTTTTTT	CASSSDDRVGTGELFF
15	TRBD1	TRBV5-1	TRBJ1-2	TGCGCCAGCAGCTTGGCCGCGCAGGGGGCGGATGGCTACACCTTC	CASSLAAQGADGYTF
15	TRBD1	TRBV30	TRBJ1-1	TGTGCCTGGAGTCCGTGGACAGGGGAGAACACTGAAGCTTTCTTT	CAWSPWTGENTEAFF
12	NA	TRBV4-3	TRBJ1-1	TGCGCCAGCAGCCCCTTGGGAGGGGAAGCTTTCTTT	CASSPLGGEAFF
16	TRBD2	TRBV18	TRBJ2-1	TGTGCCAGCTCACCACCGGGAGCGGGGGGCCTACAGGAGCAGTTCTTC	CASSPPGAGGLQEQFF
13	NA	TRBV19	TRBJ1-2	TGTGCCAGTAGTGTCGGGAAGACGGGTGGCTACACCTTC	CASSVGKTGGYTF
15	TRBD1	TRBV18	TRBJ1-3	TGTGCCAGCTCACCGACAACAGGGGAAAGAAACACCATATATTTT	CASSPTTGERNTIYF
14	TRBD1	TRBV6-6	TRBJ1-2	TGTGCCAGCAGTTACGGACAGGGCCACTATGGCTACACCTTC	CASSYGQGHYGYTF
15	TRBD1	TRBV7-3	TRBJ1-2	TGTGCCAGCAGCTTAACGCCTCTGGACAGGGCTGGCTACACCTTC	CASSLTPLDRAGYTF
16	NA	TRBV4-3	TRBJ1-1	TGCGCCAGCAGCCAAGATCTCGGGCAGGGAAGGACTGAAGCTTTCTTT	CASSQDLGQGRTEAFF
16	TRBD1	TRBV6-5	TRBJ1-1	TGTGCCAGCAGTTACCCTAAGGACAGGAGGAACACTGAAGCTTTCTTT	CASSYPKDRRNTEAFF
15	TRBD2	TRBV25-1	TRBJ2-3	TGTGCCAGCAGTGTTCTAGCGGGGGGTCCCAATACGCAGTATTTT	CASSVLAGGPNTQYF
15	TRBD1	TRBV27	TRBJ1-3	TGTGCCAGCAGTCCGATGCCGGGACAGGGAAACACCATATATTTT	CASSPMPGQGNTIYF
16	TRBD2	TRBV18	TRBJ2-1	TGTGCCAGCTCACCACCAGGGACTAGCGGGAGAGATGAGCAGTTCTTC	CASSPPGTSGRDEQFF
17	TRBD2	TRBV30	TRBJ2-1	TGTGCCTGGAGCCTTTACATTTCTAGCGGGGGTTACAATGAGCAGTTCTTC	CAWSLYISSGGYNEQFF
15	NA	TRBV4-1	TRBJ1-2	TGCGCCAGCAGCCAAGATCAAGGGACTGGCTATGGCTACACCTTC	CASSQDQGTGYGYTF
15	TRBD1	TRBV18	TRBJ1-5	TGTGCCAGCTCACGGGGGACAGGGGTAGTGCAGCCCCAGCATTTT	CASSRGTGVVQPQHF
14	NA	TRBV2	TRBJ2-3	TGTGCCAGCAGTCCGTGGACAGTACGGGACACGCAGTATTTT	CASSPWTVRDTQYF
15	NA	TRBV7-8	TRBJ1-5	TGTGCCAGCAGCCCTGGAGGAGGGGCCTTAAGAGCCCAGCATTTT	CASSPGGGALRAQHF
14	TRBD1	TRBV29-1	TRBJ2-3	TGCAGCGCCCTCCGGGACAGGGGCACAGATACGCAGTATTTT	CSALRDRGTDTQYF
14	NA	TRBV5-1	TRBJ1-1	TGCGCCAGCGCAAACCTAGGGGGTGGGACTGAAGCTTTCTTT	CASANLGGGTEAFF
14	NA	TRBV29-1	TRBJ1-2	TGCAGCGTTGACCCCCGCGGGACCGACTATGGCTACACCTTC	CSVDPRGTDYGYTF
14	NA	TRBV6-5	TRBJ2-5	TGTGCCAGCAGTTACGGCAGGGCTGGGGAGACCCAGTACTTC	CASSYGRAGETQYF
15	NA	TRBV27	TRBJ2-2	TGTGCCAGCAGTCGCCCCGGGACTTCCACCGGGGAGCTGTTTTTT	CASSRPGTSTGELFF
16	TRBD2	TRBV7-9	TRBJ2-2	TGTGCCAGCAGCTTAAGCTTGGGACTAGCGACCCGGGAGCTGTTTTTT	CASSLSLGLATRELFF
15	NA	TRBV7-2	TRBJ2-1	TGTGCCAGCAGCTTAGGACAGTTCTCCTACAATGAGCAGTTCTTC	CASSLGQFSYNEQFF
14	TRBD1	TRBV18	TRBJ1-4	TGTGCCAGCTCACTGACAGGGGCCTCTGAAAAACTGTTTTTT	CASSLTGASEKLFF
13	NA	TRBV5-1	TRBJ1-2	TGCGCCAGCAGAAAGGACACGGACTATGGCTACACCTTC	CASRKDTDYGYTF
13	NA	TRBV14	TRBJ1-1	TGTGCCAGCAGCCAAGATTGGGCTTCCGAAGCTTTCTTT	CASSQDWASEAFF
13	NA	TRBV2	TRBJ1-5	TGTGCCAGCAGTGACGAGAGCAATCAGCCCCAGCATTTT	CASSDESNQPQHF
15	NA	TRBV5-1	TRBJ2-3	TGCGCCAGCAGCTTCGGAGCAGGGGCTCTAGATACGCAGTATTTT	CASSFGAGALDTQYF
15	TRBD2	TRBV6-5	TRBJ2-1	TGTGCCAGCAGTGTTTGGGGGGGAACGCGCAATGAGCAGTTCTTC	CASSVWGGTRNEQFF
14	TRBD2	TRBV28	TRBJ2-7	TGTGCCGGCTCTACTAGCGGGAGGGCTGTCGAGCAGTACTTC	CAGSTSGRAVEQYF
13	TRBD1	TRBV5-4	TRBJ1-1	TGTGCCAGCAGCTCCACAGGGGCCACTGAAGCTTTCTTT	CASSSTGATEAFF
13	NA	TRBV5-1	TRBJ1-2	TGCGCCAGCAGCTTCGGACAGAGTTATGGCTACACCTTC	CASSFGQSYGYTF
12	TRBD2	TRBV19	TRBJ2-3	TGTGCCAGTAGACTAGCGGGAGATACGCAGTATTTT	CASRLAGDTQYF
15	NA	TRBV15	TRBJ2-5	TGTGCCACCAGCAGAGTTAATGCGGGACGGGAGACCCAGTACTTC	CATSRVNAGRETQYF
15	TRBD1	TRBV10-3	TRBJ1-2	TGTGCCATCAGTGCTTCAACAGGGGCGGTCTATGGCTACACCTTC	CAISASTGAVYGYTF
15	NA	TRBV27	TRBJ2-7	TGTGCCAGCAGTCCAACAGGGGGGGGAGTCTACGAGCAGTACTTC	CASSPTGGGVYEQYF
15	TRBD1	TRBV5-1	TRBJ2-5	TGCGCCAGCAGCGTAGGGGACAGGGAACAAGAGACCCAGTACTTC	CASSVGDREQETQYF
18	TRBD1	TRBV5-1	TRBJ2-6	TGCGCCAGCAGCTTGGATTGGGCAGGGGGCTCTGGGGCCAACGTCCTGACTTTC	CASSLDWAGGSGANVLTF
16	NA	TRBV15	TRBJ1-5	TGTGCCACCAGCAGAGTCCAGGGCCGAGGCAATCAGCCCCAGCATTTT	CATSRVQGRGNQPQHF
16	NA	TRBV18	TRBJ2-3	TGTGCCAGCTCACCATCCTATGCTAGCGGCACAGATACGCAGTATTTT	CASSPSYASGTDTQYF
14	NA	TRBV2	TRBJ1-1	TGTGCCAGTCAGGGTGTATTTCGAGGCACTGAAGCTTTCTTT	CASQGVFRGTEAFF
14	NA	TRBV11-3	TRBJ2-1	TGTGCCAGCAGCTTAGTGGGGGGCTACAATGAGCAGTTCTTC	CASSLVGGYNEQFF
12	NA	TRBV5-1	TRBJ2-5	TGCGCCAGCAGACTGGACCAAGAGACCCAGTACTTC	CASRLDQETQYF
14	NA	TRBV15	TRBJ2-2	TGTGCCACCAGCAGAGAGGGCAGGGCCGGGGAGCTGTTTTTT	CATSREGRAGELFF
15	NA	TRBV5-1	TRBJ2-1	TGCGCCAGCAGTCCGGAGGGGGACAGCTACAATGAGCAGTTCTTC	CASSPEGDSYNEQFF
14	NA	TRBV7-9	TRBJ2-2	TGTGCCAGCAGCCGGGGATCGGGCACCGGGGAGCTGTTTTTT	CASSRGSGTGELFF
14	TRBD1	TRBV9	TRBJ2-7	TGTGCCAGCAGCGTAAGTGGACAGGGCTACGAGCAGTACTTC	CASSVSGQGYEQYF
12	NA	TRBV18	TRBJ2-2	TGTGCCAGCTCCTTGGCCGCCGGGGAGCTGTTTTTT	CASSLAAGELFF
14	TRBD2	TRBV9	TRBJ2-1	TGTGCCAGCAGCGGACCGGGAGGGCCGGGTGAGCAGTTCTTC	CASSGPGGPGEQFF